Listed here are 7 T cell receptor beta chains from one sample, sequenced in a study of shared clonotypes between healthy human individuals. The assay was immunoSEQ multiplex PCR, and TCRdb's table has in-frame clones only and misses some. The table has around 300,000 clones, around 87% seen once. The sequenced material came from memory CD8+ T cells sorted from blood. Subset meaning: CD45RO+ cells pooled with CCR7-negative TemRA cells. Source of these receptors: a man younger than 30 in good health.

This clone was picked up one time. The CDR3 spells CASSQRTGAMNTEAFF. CDR3 nucleotide sequence: TGCGCCAGCAGCCAACGTACAGGGGCGATGAACACTGAAGCTTTCTTT. The chain combines TRBV4-1 with TRBJ1-1, with TRBD1 matching 7 bases. This CDR3 has 16 amino acids. In germline, CDR1 is MGHRA, CDR2 YSYEKL. V dropped 2 bases and J dropped 0; count of bases not matched to a gene: 6.

This clone was detected only once. The genes are TRBV27 and TRBJ2-7; D not resolved. Germline lookup yields CDR1 MNHEY and CDR2 SMNVEV (reference sequence). CDR3 size: 13 residues. The ends were cut back, 3 bases at V and 0 bases at J, with 6 bases in the middle. CDR3 region: CASSFGISYEQYF. CDR3 sequence (DNA): TGTGCCAGCAGTTTTGGGATCTCCTACGAGCAGTACTTC.

The chain uses TRBV29-1 and TRBJ1-2; TRBD1 might be the D (6 bases). CDR1 and CDR2 (germline): SQVTM, ANQGSEA. This CDR3 has 12 amino acids. Trimming left V 2 bases short and J 6 bases short, with 10 bases between. The CDR3 reads CSVELDSHGYTF. For the CDR3, the DNA is TGCAGCGTTGAACTGGACAGCCATGGCTACACCTTC.

The V and J genes are TRBV27 and TRBJ1-2, with D maybe TRBD1 (6 bases). The V gene lost 1 base and the J gene lost 8 bases, with 11 bases spanning the gap. This CDR3 spans 13 amino acids. Germline CDR1 and CDR2: MNHEY and SMNVEV (reference sequence). Here the CDR3 DNA reads TGTGCCAGCAGTTTATTAGGGGGGCGCGGCTACACCTTC. Translation: CASSLLGGRGYTF.

As regards this clone: Additional DNA sequences in this sample encode the identical CDR3. V and J are TRBV30 and TRBJ2-1, with D unclear. V lost 0 bases and J 6 bases, leaving 6 bases between the germline ends. Germline V lookup: CDR1 GTSNPN, CDR2 SVGIG (reference sequence). CDR3 size: 12 residues. The CDR3, as DNA: TGTGCCTGGAGTGTATTAGGCAATGAGCAGTTCTTC. Translated, it gives CAWSVLGNEQFF.

This clone rates as medium-sized. V and J are TRBV5-5 and TRBJ1-6; D not resolved. V lost 4 bases and J lost 8, with 16 bases in between. This CDR3 region has 15 residues. Germline V CDR1 and CDR2: SGHKS, YYEKEE (reference sequence). The CDR3 DNA follows: TGTGCCAGCAGCCCGCGGGTAATCGGGGATTCACCCCTCCACTTT. Encoded protein: CASSPRVIGDSPLHF.

The rearrangement uses TRBV5-4 and TRBJ2-3, with D hard to call. Germline CDR1 and CDR2: SGHNT and YYREEE (reference sequence). This CDR3 comprises 12 residues. The V end was cut by 1 base, the J end by 6 bases, with 6 bases between. CDR3 residues: CASSLLGDTQYF. Here the CDR3 DNA reads TGTGCCAGCAGCTTGCTTGGGGATACGCAGTATTTT.